Listed here are 29 T cell receptor beta chains from one sample, sequenced in a study of T cell responses to AZD1222 COVID-19 vaccine. Sequencing used immunoSEQ multiplex PCR; TCRdb keeps in-frame clones, though not all of them. The sample shows around 130,000 clones, around 92% of them seen only once. Sample: peripheral blood, taken 28 days after the second AZD1222 dose. All receptors come from an adult who received the AZD1222 COVID-19 vaccine.

The V and J genes are TRBV19 and TRBJ2-3; D gene unclear. Germline CDR1 reads LNHDA; CDR2 reads SQIVND (reference sequence). With 1 base removed from V and 6 bases from J, the gap between germline ends came to 11 bases. This CDR3 is 14 amino acids long. The CDR3 loop reads CASSIGGSADTQYF. CDR3 DNA sequence: TGTGCCAGTAGTATAGGGGGTTCTGCGGATACGCAGTATTTT.

This clone appeared a single time. This chain joins TRBV29-1 and TRBJ1-1, with unresolved D. The germline V gene encodes CDR1 SQVTM and CDR2 ANQGSEA. V lost 3 bases and J 4 bases, leaving 12 bases between the germline ends. This CDR3 contains 13 residues. CDR3 DNA sequence: TGCAGCGTTGAGGAGGGTATGGGCACTGAAGCTTTCTTT. As protein: CSVEEGMGTEAFF.

The rearrangement joins TRBV19 to TRBJ1-3, with D unclear. Germline assignment: CDR1 LNHDA and CDR2 SQIVND (reference sequence). CDR3 length equals 14 residues. V gave up 3 bases and J gave up 0 bases, with 6 bases separating them. CDR3 protein: CASSMGYSGNTIYF. The CDR3 DNA follows: TGTGCCAGTAGTATGGGTTACTCTGGAAACACCATATATTTT. The full variable domain, rest sourced from reference TRBV19 and TRBJ1-3, is DGGITQSPKYLFRKEGQNVTLSCEQNLNHDAMYWYRQDPGQGLRLIYYSQIVNDFQKGDIAEGYSVSREKKESFPLTVTSAQKNPTAFYLCASSMGYSGNTIYFGEGSWLTVV.

The V call is TRBV6-4, the J call TRBJ1-6; D unclear. Trimming took 4 bases from V and 2 from J, leaving 6 bases between them. CDR3 size: 14 residues. Germline V CDR1 and CDR2: MRHNA, SNTAGT. CDR3 DNA sequence: TGTGCCAGCAGTGTCGGGCCCTATAATTCACCCCTCCACTTT. This codes for CASSVGPYNSPLHF.

This rearrangement joins TRBV5-8 to TRBJ1-5; D perhaps matches TRBD1 (5 bases). The germline V gene has CDR1 SGHTS and CDR2 YDEGEE. The CDR3 sequence is 18 residues long. Trimming took 6 bases from V and 0 from J, leaving 22 bases between them. This CDR3 is CASTILDILGYSNQPQHF. The CDR3 coding sequence is TGTGCCAGCACTATTCTGGACATCCTCGGGTATAGCAATCAGCCCCAGCATTTT.

The chain couples TRBV29-1 to TRBJ2-3; 8 nucleotides line up with TRBD2. V gave up 3 bases and J gave up 2 bases; unmatched junction bases: 4. In germline, CDR1 is SQVTM, CDR2 ANQGSEA. The CDR3 length is 14 residues. This chain's CDR3 is CSVEGGGSTDTQYF. The CDR3 DNA reads TGCAGCGTTGAGGGCGGGGGGTCCACAGATACGCAGTATTTT.

This clone was recorded a few times. The rearrangement joins TRBV10-3 to TRBJ1-1; D uncertain. V was shortened by 4 bases and J by 8 bases, with 20 bases between the two germline ends. Per the germline V gene, CDR1 is ENHRY and CDR2 is SYGVKD. This CDR3 has 15 residues. CDR3 protein: CAISAAERTSREAFF. The CDR3 DNA reads as TGTGCCATCAGTGCGGCGGAAAGGACGTCGCGAGAAGCTTTCTTT.

This chain connects TRBV5-6 to TRBJ1-2; 8 nucleotides agree with TRBD1. The germline CDR1 and CDR2 sequences are SGHDT and YYEEEE. With 0 bases clipped from V and 2 bases from J, the junction kept 3 bases outside the gene matches. The CDR3 sequence is 15 residues long. DNA for the CDR3: TGTGCCAGCAGCTTGGCCCCAGGGGGCAACTATGGCTACACCTTC. This translates into CASSLAPGGNYGYTF.

The V and J genes are TRBV30 and TRBJ1-1, with D possibly being TRBD1 (5 bases). V was clipped by 2 bases and J by 4 bases, with 14 bases between them. The CDR3 consists of 14 residues. Germline values: CDR1 GTSNPN, CDR2 SVGIG (reference sequence). This CDR3 is CAWSLGAEGTEAFF. The CDR3 nucleotides are TGTGCCTGGAGTCTCGGGGCCGAGGGCACTGAAGCTTTCTTT.

This clone was detected once. The chain uses TRBV9 and TRBJ2-1, with 11 bases identical to TRBD2. The J segment lost 5 bases and the V segment lost 0 bases, leaving 7 bases of the junction unmatched. CDR1 is SGDLS, CDR2 YYNGEE, per germline. The CDR3 is 17 amino acids. The CDR3 sequence is CASSVVVAGGVDNEQFF. For the CDR3, the DNA is TGTGCCAGCAGCGTAGTGGTAGCGGGAGGGGTCGACAATGAGCAGTTCTTC.

This clone appeared once. V usage is TRBV5-8 and J usage is TRBJ1-1; TRBD1 might be the D (6 bases). Trimming took off 7 bases at V and 4 bases at J, with 17 bases between the two ends. This CDR3 contains 14 residues. Germline V gene data show CDR1 as SGHTS and CDR2 as YDEGEE. CDR3 residues: CASDLQGEATEAFF. As DNA, the CDR3 is TGTGCCAGCGATCTACAGGGTGAGGCCACTGAAGCTTTCTTT. Supplemented by reference TRBV5-8 and TRBJ1-1, the full variable domain reads EAGVTQSPTHLIKTRGQQATLRCSPISGHTSVYWYQQALGLGLQFLLWYDEGEERNRGNFPPRFSGRQFPNYSSELNVNALELEDSALYLCASDLQGEATEAFFGQGTRLTVV.

In regard to this clone: Additional DNA sequences in this sample encode the identical CDR3. This chain links TRBV19 with TRBJ1-5; no reliable D call. The CDR3 contains 12 residues. Germline assignment: CDR1 LNHDA and CDR2 SQIVND (reference sequence). Trimming left V 1 base short and J 2 bases short, with 0 bases between. The CDR3 spells CASSIGNQPQHF. CDR3 nucleotide sequence: TGTGCCAGTAGTATAGGCAATCAGCCCCAGCATTTT.

CDR3 protein: CATSDARLAGLGSEQFF. CDR3 in DNA: TGTGCCACCAGTGATGCCCGACTAGCGGGTCTAGGGAGTGAGCAGTTCTTC. This chain connects TRBV24-1 to TRBJ2-1, with 10 nucleotides matching TRBD2. This CDR3 contains 17 residues. Per the germline V gene, CDR1 is KGHDR and CDR2 is SFDVKD. The V and J ends lost 3 bases and 9 bases, in that order; junction bases with no gene match: 13.

V and J are TRBV6-6 and TRBJ2-4, with TRBD2 identical over 12 bases. V was clipped by 5 bases and J by 0 bases; unmatched bases: 8. From germline, CDR1 is MNHNY and CDR2 SVGAGI (reference sequence). The CDR3 consists of 18 residues. In DNA form, the CDR3 reads TGTGCCAGCAGTCCTAGACTAGCGGGGGACCTAGCCAAAAACATTCAGTACTTC. It specifies CASSPRLAGDLAKNIQYF.

J is TRBJ2-7 and V is TRBV6-6; D ambiguous. CDR1 MNHNY and CDR2 SVGAGI come from the germline V gene (reference sequence). V lost 5 bases and J lost 4, with 21 bases in between. This CDR3 is built from 16 residues. This chain's CDR3 is CASSHKPIWMGYEQYF. CDR3 DNA: TGTGCCAGCAGTCACAAACCAATCTGGATGGGATACGAGCAGTACTTC.

This clone has only one observation. V and J are TRBV30 and TRBJ1-3; D not resolved. Trimming shortened V by 2 bases and J by 3 bases, and 14 bases separated the two germline ends. The germline CDR1 and CDR2 sequences are GTSNPN and SVGIG (reference sequence). This CDR3 region has 15 residues. Here the CDR3 DNA reads TGTGCCTGGAGTCCCCCCCAGGACTTTGGAAACACCATATATTTT. It is translated as CAWSPPQDFGNTIYF.

This clone was detected only a few times. The chain combines TRBV29-1 with TRBJ1-2; D unclear. V was pared by 6 bases and J by 2 bases, with 10 bases between. The germline V gene encodes CDR1 SQVTM and CDR2 ANQGSEA. CDR3 size: 12 residues. This CDR3 is CSVQNRNYGYTF. The CDR3 coding sequence is TGCAGCGTCCAAAACCGGAACTATGGCTACACCTTC.

The chain has TRBV7-9 and TRBJ2-2; 8 positions agree with TRBD1. The trim removed 5 bases at V and 2 bases at J, leaving 7 bases unmatched. Germline V gene sequence: CDR1 SEHNR, CDR2 FQNEAQ (reference sequence). The CDR3 length is 16 residues. The CDR3, as DNA: TGTGCCAGCAGCCCCCGACAGGGGCTTAACACCGGGGAGCTGTTTTTT. Translated: CASSPRQGLNTGELFF.

V is TRBV29-1 and J is TRBJ1-2, with a possible D match to TRBD1 (5 bases). The CDR3 has 12 amino acids. In germline, CDR1 is SQVTM, CDR2 ANQGSEA. Trimming left V 5 bases short and J 4 bases short, with 11 bases between. CDR3 nucleotides: TGCAGCGTTCGAGACAGTGGCTATGGCTACACCTTC. It translates to CSVRDSGYGYTF.

This rearrangement joins TRBV19 to TRBJ1-1, with TRBD1 matching 7 bases. The germline gives CDR1 LNHDA, CDR2 SQIVND (reference sequence). V trimming: 7 bases; J trimming: 0 bases; junction bases outside the gene matches: 5. The CDR3 runs to 14 residues. The CDR3 DNA reads TGTGCCAGTAACTCAGGGGGATTGAACACTGAAGCTTTCTTT. Protein sequence: CASNSGGLNTEAFF.

V and J are TRBV28 and TRBJ2-7; D uncertain. CDR1 is MDHEN, CDR2 SYDVKM, per germline. CDR3 length: 14 amino acids. V was shortened by 4 bases and J by 3 bases, with 13 bases between the two germline ends. The chain's CDR3 is CASSSQPKGYEQYV. The CDR3, as DNA: TGTGCCAGCAGTTCCCAGCCTAAAGGCTACGAGCAGTACGTC.

The chain combines TRBV18 with TRBJ1-1; D is unclear. This CDR3 has 12 residues. Germline values: CDR1 KGHSH, CDR2 LQKENI. Trimming cost V 0 bases and J 8 bases, with 7 bases left between them. The CDR3 loop reads CASSPPNMEAFF. The CDR3 coding sequence is TGTGCCAGCTCACCACCGAACATGGAAGCTTTCTTT. Full variable domain (remainder filled in from reference TRBV18 and TRBJ1-1): NAGVMQNPRHLVRRRGQEARLRCSPMKGHSHVYWYRQLPEEGLKFMVYLQKENIIDESGMPKERFSAEFPKEGPSILRIQQVVRGDSAAYFCASSPPNMEAFFGQGTRLTVV.

V usage is TRBV6-5 and J usage is TRBJ1-1, with 7 bases matching TRBD1. The CDR3 covers 12 residues. The trim removed 7 bases at V and 11 bases at J, leaving 10 bases unmatched. The germline CDR1 and CDR2 sequences are MNHEY and SVGAGI. As DNA, the CDR3 is TGTGCCAGCAATCACAGGGGAATCAGGGCTTTCTTT. This encodes CASNHRGIRAFF.

This chain uses TRBV5-1 with TRBJ1-2; D ambiguous. V was pared by 2 bases and J by 9 bases, with 17 bases between. CDR1 and CDR2 (germline): SGHRS, YFSETQ. The length of the CDR3 is 14 residues. Here the CDR3 reads CASSFGNARSSYTF. CDR3 nucleotide sequence: TGCGCCAGCAGCTTTGGGAACGCGCGGAGTAGCTACACCTTC.

This clone is a singleton in its sample. This chain connects TRBV2 to TRBJ1-1, with a tentative D call TRBD1 (6 bases). Deletions cut 5 bases from V and 4 bases from J, with 14 bases between. This CDR3 is 14 amino acids long. The germline V gene encodes CDR1 SNHLY and CDR2 FYNNEI. DNA of the CDR3: TGTGCCAGCAGTACCGGAGAGGGGGGCACTGAAGCTTTCTTT. It translates to CASSTGEGGTEAFF.

The gene calls are TRBV13 and TRBJ1-1; D is possibly TRBD1 (6 bases). V was clipped by 10 bases and J by 1 base, with 19 bases between them. This CDR3 is built from 15 residues. Germline CDR1 and CDR2: PRHDT and FYEKMQ (reference sequence). The CDR3 is CATSRGGNTNTEAFF. In nucleotides, the CDR3 is TGTGCCACCAGTAGGGGGGGCAACACGAACACTGAAGCTTTCTTT.

This chain links TRBV29-1 with TRBJ1-3; D is uncertain. Germline V lookup: CDR1 SQVTM, CDR2 ANQGSEA. Trimming stripped 6 bases from V and 0 bases from J, with 12 bases between. The CDR3 length is 14 residues. The CDR3: CSVTEGTSGNTIYF. CDR3 in DNA: TGCAGCGTGACGGAGGGTACCTCTGGAAACACCATATATTTT.

The V gene is TRBV18, the J gene TRBJ2-3, with TRBD2 identical over 8 bases. CDR1 is KGHSH and CDR2 is LQKENI in the germline V gene. The CDR3 has 16 residues. V was pared by 2 bases and J by 2 bases, with 6 bases of the junction left unmatched. The CDR3 loop is CASSPYVAGSTDTQYF. CDR3 sequence (DNA): TGTGCCAGCTCACCATATGTAGCGGGATCCACAGATACGCAGTATTTT.

The chain has TRBV5-6 and TRBJ1-2; the D is unclear. The CDR3 consists of 14 residues. The V gene lost 0 bases and the J gene lost 3 bases, with 9 bases spanning the gap. Germline V gene data show CDR1 as SGHDT and CDR2 as YYEEEE. CDR3 protein: CASSLAVTDYGYTF. In DNA, the CDR3 is TGTGCCAGCAGCTTGGCTGTCACAGACTATGGCTACACCTTC.